These 19 T cell receptor beta chains were all obtained from the same sample, sequenced in a study of blood T cell repertoires in COVID-19. Measured with immunoSEQ multiplex PCR; TCRdb has only the in-frame clones, and not every one. The sample records approximately 300,000 clones, roughly 90% being singletons. Sequenced sample: peripheral blood. All receptors come from a woman between 50 and 59 years old with active or convalescent COVID-19.

V and J are TRBV6-2 or TRBV6-3 and TRBJ2-2, with TRBD2 matching 11 bases. Germline V gene sequence: CDR1 MNHEY, CDR2 SVGEGT. There are 16 residues in the CDR3. J gave up 1 base and V 5 bases, and 3 bases lay outside the gene matches. CDR3 region: CASSPLAGGNTGELFF. CDR3 bases: TGTGCCAGCAGTCCCCTAGCGGGGGGGAACACCGGGGAGCTGTTTTTT.

The chain combines TRBV7-3 with TRBJ2-1, with 14 bases that match TRBD2. Germline V lookup: CDR1 SGHTA, CDR2 FQGTGA. This CDR3 contains 20 residues. The V and J ends lost 5 bases and 1 base, in that order; junction bases with no gene match: 13. The CDR3 DNA follows: TGTGCCAGCAGCCCCCAGGGACTAGCGGGAGTCCTCCAGTCCTACAATGAGCAGTTCTTC. Its protein product is CASSPQGLAGVLQSYNEQFF.

In its sample, this clone was seen a few times. V gene TRBV2 combines with J gene TRBJ2-7, with 13 positions matching TRBD2. Trimming cost V 6 bases and J 3 bases; bases outside gene matches: 17. Germline-derived CDR1 and CDR2 are SNHLY and FYNNEI. The CDR3 runs to 19 residues. The CDR3 nucleotides read TGTGCCAGCAGGGATCGTCCGGGACTAGCGGGAACTATTCTCTACGAGCAGTACTTC. It is translated as CASRDRPGLAGTILYEQYF.

The genes are TRBV7-2 and TRBJ2-3; TRBD1 matches at 7 bases. Trimming removed 5 bases from V and 0 bases from J; junction bases left unmatched: 11. Per the germline V gene, CDR1 is SGHTA and CDR2 is FQGNSA. This CDR3 has 17 residues. The CDR3 loop is CASSGRRAGGSTDTQYF. The CDR3 DNA is TGTGCCAGCAGCGGTAGGCGGGCAGGGGGTAGCACAGATACGCAGTATTTT. Combining the CDR3 with reference TRBV7-2 and TRBJ2-3 gives the whole variable domain GAGVSQSPSNKVTEKGKDVELRCDPISGHTALYWYRQSLGQGLEFLIYFQGNSAPDKSGLPSDRFSAERTGGSVSTLTIQRTQQEDSAVYLCASSGRRAGGSTDTQYFGPGTRLTVL.

The rearrangement links TRBV28 to TRBJ1-2; D not certain. The V gene's germline CDR1 is MDHEN and CDR2 SYDVKM. The V end lost 5 bases, the J end lost 2 bases, and 18 bases lay between the germline ends. This CDR3 is 16 amino acids long. The CDR3 spells CASSTLRGRRNYGYTF. The CDR3 nucleotides are TGTGCCAGCAGTACACTCCGAGGGAGGAGGAACTATGGCTACACCTTC.

The chain recombines TRBV9 with TRBJ2-7; D call uncertain. V lost 0 bases and J lost 0, with 7 bases in between. Germline V gives CDR1 SGDLS, CDR2 YYNGEE. This CDR3 contains 14 residues. CDR3 nucleotides: TGTGCCAGCAGCGTAGAAGCTTTCTCCTACGAGCAGTACTTC. It is translated as CASSVEAFSYEQYF.

The rearrangement joins TRBV7-9 to TRBJ1-5; weak D call: TRBD1 (6 bases). V was cut by 2 bases and J by 6 bases, with 8 bases left in between. Germline V CDR1 and CDR2: SEHNR, FQNEAQ (reference sequence). The CDR3 sequence is 13 residues long. The CDR3 loop reads CASSLSGVQPQHF. CDR3 bases: TGTGCCAGCAGCTTATCAGGGGTTCAGCCCCAGCATTTT.

The chain carries TRBV27 and TRBJ1-5, with TRBD1 matching over 8 bases. CDR1 and CDR2 (germline): MNHEY, SMNVEV (reference sequence). The CDR3 is 18 amino acids. The J segment lost 2 bases and the V segment lost 6 bases, leaving 15 bases of the junction unmatched. The CDR3 DNA follows: TGTGCCAGCAGCCTCCGGGGACAGGCCCTTATGGGCAATCAGCCCCAGCATTTT. Amino acids: CASSLRGQALMGNQPQHF.

The V gene is TRBV2, the J gene TRBJ2-3; 7 nucleotides agree with TRBD2. The germline CDR1 and CDR2 sequences are SNHLY and FYNNEI. With V trimmed by 4 bases and J by 4 bases, 11 bases remained unmatched. The CDR3 loop spans 16 amino acids. CDR3 bases: TGTGCCAGCAGTGCAACTAGCGTAGCACGGGCAGATACGCAGTATTTT. Encoded protein: CASSATSVARADTQYF.

This sequence joins TRBV6-5 and TRBJ1-1; a possible D gene is TRBD1 (6 bases). V shed 6 bases and J shed 5 bases, with 19 bases lying between them. The CDR3 sequence is 15 residues long. In germline, CDR1 is MNHEY, CDR2 SVGAGI. The CDR3 loop is CASSPRTGFVTEAFF. The DNA of the CDR3 is TGTGCCAGCAGCCCCCGCACAGGGTTCGTAACTGAAGCTTTCTTT.

The chain joins TRBV7-8 to TRBJ1-1; TRBD1 might be the D (5 bases). Germline values: CDR1 SGHVS, CDR2 FQNEAQ. This CDR3 has 16 residues. V lost 0 bases and J lost 1, with 12 bases in between. CDR3 protein: CASSLAWGGTNTEAFF. The CDR3 DNA is TGTGCCAGCAGCTTAGCTTGGGGGGGAACGAACACTGAAGCTTTCTTT.

The chain employs TRBV3-1 (or the pseudogene TRBV3-2) and TRBJ2-7, with 7 bases fitting TRBD2. The CDR3 has 17 amino acids. Unmatched junction bases numbered 10, after V lost 0 bases and J lost 2 bases. Germline lookup yields CDR1 LGHDT and CDR2 YNNKEL (reference sequence). The CDR3 loop is CASSQDRDYRVTYEQYF. In nucleotides, the CDR3 is TGTGCCAGCAGCCAAGATAGGGACTATCGTGTCACCTACGAGCAGTACTTC.

This clone was seen just once. DNA for the CDR3: TGTGCCAGCAGTTCAAGGACAGGGGGCAATCAGCCCCAGCATTTT. It specifies CASSSRTGGNQPQHF. The chain carries TRBV28 and TRBJ1-5, with 9 bases identical to TRBD1. Germline values: CDR1 MDHEN, CDR2 SYDVKM. J was trimmed by 2 bases and V by 4 bases; bases with no gene match: 3. This CDR3 contains 15 residues.

About this clone: The same CDR3 arises from other DNA sequences in this sample as well. This chain connects TRBV28 to TRBJ2-7, with 9 bases aligning to TRBD1. CDR3 length: 14 amino acids. V shed 4 bases, J shed 2 bases, and the junction held 3 bases outside the gene matches. Germline assignment: CDR1 MDHEN and CDR2 SYDVKM. CDR3 DNA sequence: TGTGCCAGCAGTTCCCGACAGGGGGCCTACGAGCAGTACTTC. Translated, it gives CASSSRQGAYEQYF.

The chain recombines TRBV10-3 with TRBJ1-4; 8 positions match TRBD1. J was trimmed by 8 bases and V by 0 bases; bases with no gene match: 8. There are 16 residues in the CDR3. Germline V gives CDR1 ENHRY, CDR2 SYGVKD. CDR3 DNA: TGTGCCATCAGTGAGTCGCAGGGGGCACCCCACGAAAAACTGTTTTTT. It translates to CAISESQGAPHEKLFF.

This chain joins TRBV6-5 and TRBJ1-2; 8 bases line up with TRBD1. This CDR3 has 15 residues. Germline V CDR1 and CDR2: MNHEY, SVGAGI. Losses at the gene ends were 6 bases for V and 5 bases for J; bases not matched to a gene: 11. CDR3 in DNA: TGTGCCAGCAGCGATATTGGACAGGGAGGGTATGGCTACACCTTC. Amino acids: CASSDIGQGGYGYTF.

This chain connects TRBV6-5 to TRBJ1-2; D is unresolved. Trimming removed 0 bases at V and 8 bases at J, with 13 bases between. The CDR3 covers 14 residues. Germline assignment: CDR1 MNHEY and CDR2 SVGAGI. DNA of the CDR3: TGTGCCAGCAGTTACTCAGACACGCGGGCGGGCTACACCTTC. It yields the protein CASSYSDTRAGYTF.

The genes are TRBV4-2 and TRBJ2-5; a possible D gene is TRBD1 (6 bases). V lost 2 bases to trimming and J lost 3 bases, with 7 bases between them. Germline V gives CDR1 LGHNA, CDR2 YNFKEQ. The CDR3 length is 13 residues. The CDR3 nucleotides are TGTGCCAGCAGCCAACGGACAGAAGAGACCCAGTACTTC. It is translated as CASSQRTEETQYF.

V is TRBV29-1 and J is TRBJ2-7; the D gene is possibly TRBD2 (6 bases). V was shortened by 7 bases and J by 0 bases, with 22 bases between the two germline ends. The CDR3 runs 16 residues. Germline assignment: CDR1 SQVTM and CDR2 ANQGSEA. CDR3 nucleotide sequence: TGCAGCGCCCTTGGCCCCTTTAGCGGCCCCTCCTACGAGCAGTACTTC. This codes for CSALGPFSGPSYEQYF.